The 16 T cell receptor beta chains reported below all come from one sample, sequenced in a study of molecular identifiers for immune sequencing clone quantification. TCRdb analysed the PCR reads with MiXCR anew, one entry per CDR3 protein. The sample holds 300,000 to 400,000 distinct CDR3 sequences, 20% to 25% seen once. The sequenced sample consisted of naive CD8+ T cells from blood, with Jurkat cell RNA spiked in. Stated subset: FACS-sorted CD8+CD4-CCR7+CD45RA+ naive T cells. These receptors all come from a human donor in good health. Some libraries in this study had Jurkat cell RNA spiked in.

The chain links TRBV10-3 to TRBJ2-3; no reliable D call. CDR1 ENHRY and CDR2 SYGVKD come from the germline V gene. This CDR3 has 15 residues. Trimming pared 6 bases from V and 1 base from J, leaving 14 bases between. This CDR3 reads CAIRDARVGTDTQYF. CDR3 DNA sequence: TGTGCCATCAGGGACGCAAGGGTAGGCACAGATACGCAGTATTTT.

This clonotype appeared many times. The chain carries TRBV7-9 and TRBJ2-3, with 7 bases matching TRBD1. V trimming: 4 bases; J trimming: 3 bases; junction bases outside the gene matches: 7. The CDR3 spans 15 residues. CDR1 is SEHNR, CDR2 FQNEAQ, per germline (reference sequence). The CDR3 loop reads CASSYPMTGTDTQYF. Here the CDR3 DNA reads TGTGCCAGCAGCTACCCCATGACAGGGACAGATACGCAGTATTTT.

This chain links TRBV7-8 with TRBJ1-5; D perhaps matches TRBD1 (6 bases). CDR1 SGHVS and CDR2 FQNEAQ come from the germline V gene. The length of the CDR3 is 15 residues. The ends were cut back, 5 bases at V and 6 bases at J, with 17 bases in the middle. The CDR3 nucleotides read TGTGCCAGCAGCACCAGCAGGGGCGGAGGTCAGCCCCAGCATTTT. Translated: CASSTSRGGGQPQHF.

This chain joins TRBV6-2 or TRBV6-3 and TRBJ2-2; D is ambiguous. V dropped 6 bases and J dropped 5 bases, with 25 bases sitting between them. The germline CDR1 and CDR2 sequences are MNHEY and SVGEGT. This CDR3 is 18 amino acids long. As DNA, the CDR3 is TGTGCCAGCAGATCCCCCAGGAAGGGTCTAGGTCGGACCGGGGAGCTGTTTTTT. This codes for CASRSPRKGLGRTGELFF.

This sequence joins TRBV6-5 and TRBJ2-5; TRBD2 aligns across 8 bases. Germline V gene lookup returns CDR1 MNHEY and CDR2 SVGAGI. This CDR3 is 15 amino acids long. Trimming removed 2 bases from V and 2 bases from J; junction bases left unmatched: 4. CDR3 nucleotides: TGTGCCAGCAGTTACCGCGGGAGGTGTCAAGAGACCCAGTACTTC. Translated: CASSYRGRCQETQYF.

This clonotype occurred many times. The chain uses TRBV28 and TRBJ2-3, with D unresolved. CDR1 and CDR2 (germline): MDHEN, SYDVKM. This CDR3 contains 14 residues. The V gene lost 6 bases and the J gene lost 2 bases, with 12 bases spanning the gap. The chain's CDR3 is CASSHEAYTDTQYF. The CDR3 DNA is TGTGCCAGCAGCCATGAGGCATACACAGATACGCAGTATTTT. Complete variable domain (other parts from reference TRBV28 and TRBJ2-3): DVKVTQSSRYLVKRTGEKVFLECVQDMDHENMFWYRQDPGLGLRLIYFSYDVKMKEKGDIPEGYSVSREKKERFSLILESASTNQTSMYLCASSHEAYTDTQYFGPGTRLTVL.

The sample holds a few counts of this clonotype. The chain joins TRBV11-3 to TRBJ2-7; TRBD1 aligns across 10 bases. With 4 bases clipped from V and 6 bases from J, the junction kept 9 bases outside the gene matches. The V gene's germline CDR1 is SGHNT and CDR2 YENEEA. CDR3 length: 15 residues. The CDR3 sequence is CASSYSGTGVREQYF. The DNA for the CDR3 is TGTGCCAGCAGCTACTCCGGGACAGGGGTCCGCGAGCAGTACTTC.

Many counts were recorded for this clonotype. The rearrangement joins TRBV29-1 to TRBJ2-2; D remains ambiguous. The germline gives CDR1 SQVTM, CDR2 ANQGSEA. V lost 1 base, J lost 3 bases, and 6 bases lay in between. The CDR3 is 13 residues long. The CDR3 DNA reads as TGCAGCGTTGAAGGCAGCCACACCGGGGAGCTGTTTTTT. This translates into CSVEGSHTGELFF.

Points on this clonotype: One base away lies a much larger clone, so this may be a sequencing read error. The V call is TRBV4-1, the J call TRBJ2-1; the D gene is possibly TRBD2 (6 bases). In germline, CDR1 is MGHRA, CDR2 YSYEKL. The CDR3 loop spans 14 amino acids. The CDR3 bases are TGCGCCGGCAGCCTGGACCCGGGAGCATATGAGCAGTTCTTC. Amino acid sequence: CAGSLDPGAYEQFF.

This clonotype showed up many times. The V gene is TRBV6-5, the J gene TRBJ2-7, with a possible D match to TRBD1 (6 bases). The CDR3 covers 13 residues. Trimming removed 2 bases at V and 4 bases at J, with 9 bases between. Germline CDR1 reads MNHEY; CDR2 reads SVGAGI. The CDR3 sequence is CASSYRGKYEQYF. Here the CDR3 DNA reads TGTGCCAGCAGTTACAGGGGGAAATACGAGCAGTACTTC.

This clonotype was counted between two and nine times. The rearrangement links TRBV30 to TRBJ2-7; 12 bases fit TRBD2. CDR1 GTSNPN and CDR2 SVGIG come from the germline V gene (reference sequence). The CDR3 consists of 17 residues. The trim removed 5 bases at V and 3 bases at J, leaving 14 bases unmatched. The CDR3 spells CAWATLAGTSGYYEQYF. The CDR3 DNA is TGTGCCTGGGCGACCCTGGCCGGGACTAGCGGGTACTACGAGCAGTACTTC.

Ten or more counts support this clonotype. The CDR3 region has the DNA TGTGCCAGCAGCCCACAGGGGACCGGGGAGCTGTTTTTT. This sequence encodes CASSPQGTGELFF. The rearrangement uses TRBV7-6 and TRBJ2-2, with 7 nucleotides matching TRBD1. The CDR3 totals 13 residues. Losses at the gene ends were 5 bases for V and 5 bases for J; bases not matched to a gene: 2. Germline CDR1 and CDR2: SGHVS and FNYEAQ.

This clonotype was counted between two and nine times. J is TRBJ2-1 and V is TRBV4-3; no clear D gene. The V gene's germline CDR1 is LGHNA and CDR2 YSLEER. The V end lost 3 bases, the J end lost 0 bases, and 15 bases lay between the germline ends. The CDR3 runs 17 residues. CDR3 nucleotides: TGCGCCAGCAGCCAGGGGTTTACGGAGATCTCCTACAATGAGCAGTTCTTC. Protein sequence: CASSQGFTEISYNEQFF.

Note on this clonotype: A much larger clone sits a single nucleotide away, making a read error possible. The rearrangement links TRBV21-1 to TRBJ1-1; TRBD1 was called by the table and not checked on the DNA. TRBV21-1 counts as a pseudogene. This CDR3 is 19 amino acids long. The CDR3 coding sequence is TGTGCCAGCAGCAAAGTTGACCCGGGACAGGGAAGCGTGAACACTGAAGCTTTCTTT. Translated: CASSKVDPGQGSVNTEAFF.

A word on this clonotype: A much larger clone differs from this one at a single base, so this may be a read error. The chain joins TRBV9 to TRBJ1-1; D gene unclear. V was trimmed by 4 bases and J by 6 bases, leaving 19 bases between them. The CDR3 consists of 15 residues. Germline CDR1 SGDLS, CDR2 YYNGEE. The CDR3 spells CASSRTASGDPEAFF. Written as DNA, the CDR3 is TGTGCCAGCAGCAGAACAGCGTCTGGAGACCCTGAAGCTTTCTTT.

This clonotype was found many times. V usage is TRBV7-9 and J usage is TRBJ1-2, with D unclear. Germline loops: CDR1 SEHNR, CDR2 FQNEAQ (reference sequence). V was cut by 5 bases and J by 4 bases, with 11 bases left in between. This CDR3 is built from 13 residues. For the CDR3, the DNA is TGTGCCAGCAGCCAGACATCTCCCTATGGCTACACCTTC. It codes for CASSQTSPYGYTF.